This is a list of T cell receptor beta chains from one sample in a study of GPR56 and killer-like receptors on CD4 memory cells. Following a re-call of the reads, TCRdb has one entry per CDR3 protein and lacks DNA. Here the sample table reports a few thousand distinct CDR3 sequences. The sequencing input was memory CD4+ T cells from blood. The receptors were gathered from a human donor in good health. The CDR3 runs from the conserved cysteine through the conserved F or W. The order of the fields is clone size, CDR3 length, V gene, J gene, CDR3 protein. Not every row has a clone size; where given, it reads once, few, many or a size class.

size: -
length: 12
V: TRBV12-3/TRBV12-4
J: TRBJ2-3
CDR3: CASGSSTDTQYF

size: -
length: 16
V: TRBV10-3
J: TRBJ2-7
CDR3: CAISEGGLAGVYEQYF

size: -
length: 15
V: TRBV2
J: TRBJ2-3
CDR3: CASRRLAGGTDTQYF

size: medium-sized
length: 15
V: TRBV5-6
J: TRBJ1-2
CDR3: CASSSPGTMGDGYTF

size: medium-sized
length: 13
V: TRBV12-3/TRBV12-4
J: TRBJ1-2
CDR3: CASSFKGGYGYTF

size: -
length: 13
V: TRBV19
J: TRBJ1-1
CDR3: CASRDRVNTEAFF

size: -
length: 16
V: TRBV4-3
J: TRBJ1-2
CDR3: CASSQDTAVRGYGYTF

size: -
length: 14
V: TRBV4-2
J: TRBJ2-3
CDR3: CASSQEPPPDTQYF

size: large
length: 13
V: TRBV6-1
J: TRBJ1-5
CDR3: CASSGESNQPQHF

size: -
length: 13
V: TRBV20-1
J: TRBJ2-5
CDR3: CSARVTTQETQYF

size: -
length: 16
V: TRBV12-3/TRBV12-4
J: TRBJ2-3
CDR3: CASSSLSRAGTDTQYF

size: medium-sized
length: 19
V: TRBV6-1
J: TRBJ2-1
CDR3: CASRNPGTSGVRSYNEQFF

size: -
length: 15
V: TRBV2
J: TRBJ2-5
CDR3: CASSDGASLVETQYF

size: medium-sized
length: 16
V: TRBV19
J: TRBJ1-5
CDR3: CASERRSPPGNQPQHF

size: -
length: 15
V: TRBV7-2
J: TRBJ1-2
CDR3: CASSSNSGGAYGYTF

size: large
length: 18
V: TRBV6-5
J: TRBJ1-2
CDR3: CASSYSPPQGATTYGYTF

size: medium-sized
length: 14
V: TRBV6-5
J: TRBJ1-1
CDR3: CASSPPTANTEAFF

size: medium-sized
length: 14
V: TRBV29-1
J: TRBJ1-2
CDR3: CSVERTGGAGGYTF

size: medium-sized
length: 12
V: TRBV6-5
J: TRBJ1-6
CDR3: CASSYGASPLHF

size: -
length: 14
V: TRBV6-2/TRBV6-3
J: TRBJ2-1
CDR3: CASSALAGGNEQFF

size: medium-sized
length: 11
V: TRBV7-2
J: TRBJ2-7
CDR3: CASRGGVEQYF

size: -
length: 15
V: TRBV14
J: TRBJ1-2
CDR3: CASSLTGQGNYGYTF

size: medium-sized
length: 15
V: TRBV6-5
J: TRBJ2-5
CDR3: CASSNPVGGEETQYF

size: -
length: 20
V: TRBV6-6
J: TRBJ2-1
CDR3: CASSYRLTSGGPPSYNKQFF

size: medium-sized
length: 15
V: TRBV6-1
J: TRBJ1-5
CDR3: CASSFDISSNQPQHF

size: -
length: 15
V: TRBV7-3
J: TRBJ2-3
CDR3: CASSLQAGGTDTQYF

size: -
length: 15
V: TRBV29-1
J: TRBJ2-1
CDR3: CSVEGRDRVKGEQFF

size: -
length: 13
V: TRBV4-3
J: TRBJ2-5
CDR3: CASSQEVEATQYF

size: large
length: 15
V: TRBV6-2/TRBV6-3
J: TRBJ2-5
CDR3: CASSYPLAGGETQYF

size: -
length: 15
V: TRBV11-2
J: TRBJ2-1
CDR3: CASSSRGAGYNEQFF

size: -
length: 15
V: TRBV6-5
J: TRBJ2-1
CDR3: CASSYGSGGAFGQFF

size: -
length: 19
V: TRBV7-3
J: TRBJ2-3
CDR3: CASSLMGLAGGRRTDTQYF

size: medium-sized
length: 14
V: TRBV15
J: TRBJ1-5
CDR3: CATSRDGGNQPQHF

size: medium-sized
length: 16
V: TRBV6-2/TRBV6-3
J: TRBJ2-5
CDR3: CASSRPTSVTQETQYF

size: -
length: 22
V: TRBV20-1
J: TRBJ2-1
CDR3: CSVSPLSWGRTSGGAFYNEQFF

size: medium-sized
length: 14
V: TRBV5-6
J: TRBJ1-2
CDR3: CASSSTGEGDGYTF

size: medium-sized
length: 17
V: TRBV12-3/TRBV12-4
J: TRBJ2-4
CDR3: CASRGQGGPVAKNIQYF